This paragraph covers one TCR beta chain sequence. Primers included in the PCR were 60 Vbeta and 13 Jbeta primers. Generated by immunoSEQ multiplex PCR, the TCRdb table keeps only in-frame clones and is missing some. Of over 150,000 clones detected, 65% to 80% appear once; the ten largest clones hold roughly 1.9%. V gave up 3 bases and J gave up 2 bases, with 23 bases separating them. CDR3 length: 18 amino acids. The germline V gene has CDR1 MDHEN and CDR2 SYDVKM. This sample is drawn from a study of cytomegalovirus exposure and HLA in healthy donors. This clonotype was obtained from a man aged 40-55 years in good health and CMV-seronegative. The chain links TRBV28 to TRBJ2-7; tentatively, D is TRBD2 (5 bases). The sequenced sample was PBMCs. The CDR3 here is CASSFPLRLEGAAYEQYF. The CDR3, as DNA: TGTGCCAGCAGTTTCCCCCTCCGTCTCGAGGGAGCCGCCTACGAGCAGTACTTC.